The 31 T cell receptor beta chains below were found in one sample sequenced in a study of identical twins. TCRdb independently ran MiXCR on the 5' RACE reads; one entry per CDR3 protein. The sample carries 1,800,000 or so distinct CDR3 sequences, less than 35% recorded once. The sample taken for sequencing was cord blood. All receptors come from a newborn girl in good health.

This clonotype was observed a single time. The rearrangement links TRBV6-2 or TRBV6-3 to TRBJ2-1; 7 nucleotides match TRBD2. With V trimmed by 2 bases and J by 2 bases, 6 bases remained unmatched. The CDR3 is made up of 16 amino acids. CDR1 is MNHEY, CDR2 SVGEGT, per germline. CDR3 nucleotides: TGTGCCAGCAGTTACGTACCCCGGGGGGCCTACAATGAGCAGTTCTTC. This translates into CASSYVPRGAYNEQFF.

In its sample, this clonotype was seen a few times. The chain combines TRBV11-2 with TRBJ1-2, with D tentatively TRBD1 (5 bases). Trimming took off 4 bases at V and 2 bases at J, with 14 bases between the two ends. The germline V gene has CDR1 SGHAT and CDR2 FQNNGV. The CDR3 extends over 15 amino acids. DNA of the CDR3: TGTGCCAGCAGCTCTGTTCAGGGCTGGAACTATGGCTACACCTTC. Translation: CASSSVQGWNYGYTF.

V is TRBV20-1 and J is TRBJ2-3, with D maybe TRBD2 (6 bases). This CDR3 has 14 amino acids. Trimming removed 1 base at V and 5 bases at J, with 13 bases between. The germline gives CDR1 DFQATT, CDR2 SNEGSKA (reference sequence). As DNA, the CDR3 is TGCAGTGCTAGAGCGTCGGGAGTGGGAGATACGCAGTATTTT. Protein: CSARASGVGDTQYF.

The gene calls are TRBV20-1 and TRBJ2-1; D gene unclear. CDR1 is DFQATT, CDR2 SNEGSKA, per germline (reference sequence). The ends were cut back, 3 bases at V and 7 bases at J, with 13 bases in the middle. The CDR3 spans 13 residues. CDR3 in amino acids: CSASPSARNEQFF. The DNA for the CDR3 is TGCAGTGCTAGCCCCAGCGCGAGGAATGAGCAGTTCTTC.

CDR3 nucleotide sequence: TGTGCCAGCAGCTTAAGGGAAGCGAACACTGAAGCTTTCTTT. Its protein product is CASSLREANTEAFF. The rearrangement uses TRBV7-9 and TRBJ1-1; D unresolved. Germline V gene sequence: CDR1 SEHNR, CDR2 FQNEAQ (reference sequence). Trimming removed 2 bases from V and 1 base from J, with 8 bases in between. The CDR3 has 14 amino acids.

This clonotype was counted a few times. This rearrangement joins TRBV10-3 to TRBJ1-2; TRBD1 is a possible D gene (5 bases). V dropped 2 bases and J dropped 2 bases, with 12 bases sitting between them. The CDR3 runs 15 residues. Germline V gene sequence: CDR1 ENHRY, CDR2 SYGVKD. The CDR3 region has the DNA TGTGCCATCAGTGAGGGGGCCATCACCAACTATGGCTACACCTTC. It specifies CAISEGAITNYGYTF.

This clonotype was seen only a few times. In DNA form, the CDR3 reads TGTGCCAGCAGTTTGTCGGGGTCCGGCCGCAATCAGCCCCAGCATTTT. The encoded protein is CASSLSGSGRNQPQHF. V gene TRBV12-3 or TRBV12-4 combines with J gene TRBJ1-5; D not certain. Trimming pared 3 bases from V and 2 bases from J, leaving 14 bases between. This CDR3 has 16 residues.

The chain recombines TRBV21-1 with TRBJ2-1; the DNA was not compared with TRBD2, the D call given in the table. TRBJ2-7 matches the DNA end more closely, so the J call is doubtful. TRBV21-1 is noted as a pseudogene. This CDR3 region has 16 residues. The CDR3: CASSKARRGVYNEQYF. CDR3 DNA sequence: TGTGCCAGCAGCAAAGCCAGGCGGGGGGTCTACAATGAGCAGTACTTC.

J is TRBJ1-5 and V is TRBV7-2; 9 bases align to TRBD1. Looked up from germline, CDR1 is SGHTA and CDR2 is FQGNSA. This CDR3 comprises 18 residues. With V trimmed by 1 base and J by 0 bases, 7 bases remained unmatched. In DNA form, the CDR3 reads TGTGCCAGCAGCTTAGAGAACAGGGGGCTCTATAGCAATCAGCCCCAGCATTTT. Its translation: CASSLENRGLYSNQPQHF.

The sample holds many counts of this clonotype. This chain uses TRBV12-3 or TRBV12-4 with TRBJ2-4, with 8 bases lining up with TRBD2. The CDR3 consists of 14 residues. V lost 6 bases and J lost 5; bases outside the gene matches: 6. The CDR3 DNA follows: TGTGCCAGCAGCAATTTCGGGGGGGAAAACATTCAGTACTTC. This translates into CASSNFGGENIQYF.

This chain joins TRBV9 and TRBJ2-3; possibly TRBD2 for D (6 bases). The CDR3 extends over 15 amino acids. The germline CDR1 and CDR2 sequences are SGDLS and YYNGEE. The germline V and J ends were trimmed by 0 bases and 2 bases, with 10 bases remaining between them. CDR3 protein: CASSVESGVTDTQYF. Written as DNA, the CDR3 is TGTGCCAGCAGCGTAGAATCGGGGGTCACAGATACGCAGTATTTT.

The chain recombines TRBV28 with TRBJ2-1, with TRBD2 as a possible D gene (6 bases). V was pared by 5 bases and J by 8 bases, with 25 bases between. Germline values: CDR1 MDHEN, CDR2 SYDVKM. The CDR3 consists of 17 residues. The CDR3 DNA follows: TGTGCCAGCAGTCAACCTATCCCGGACTACCCAGAGGATGAGCAGTTCTTC. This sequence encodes CASSQPIPDYPEDEQFF.

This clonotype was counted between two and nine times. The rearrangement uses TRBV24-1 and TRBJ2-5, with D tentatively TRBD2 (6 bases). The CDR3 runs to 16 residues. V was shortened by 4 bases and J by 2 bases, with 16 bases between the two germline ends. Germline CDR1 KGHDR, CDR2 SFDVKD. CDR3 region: CATSDPRDSFQETQYF. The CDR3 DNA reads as TGTGCCACCAGTGACCCCCGGGACTCTTTTCAAGAGACCCAGTACTTC.

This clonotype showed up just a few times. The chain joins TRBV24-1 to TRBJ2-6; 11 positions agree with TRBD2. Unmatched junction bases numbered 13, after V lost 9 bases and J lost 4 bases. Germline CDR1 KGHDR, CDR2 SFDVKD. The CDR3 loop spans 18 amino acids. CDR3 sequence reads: CATSTLAGGPTGANVLTF. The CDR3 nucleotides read TGTGCCACCTCTACCTTAGCGGGAGGGCCAACCGGGGCCAACGTCCTGACTTTC.

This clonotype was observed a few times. CDR3 sequence: CSASSSWDEQFF. CDR3 DNA: TGCAGTGCTAGTAGCAGTTGGGATGAGCAGTTCTTC. This chain uses TRBV20-1 with TRBJ2-1; the D is unclear. Germline V gene sequence: CDR1 DFQATT, CDR2 SNEGSKA (reference sequence). The CDR3 runs to 12 residues. V shed 3 bases and J shed 8 bases, with 11 bases lying between them.

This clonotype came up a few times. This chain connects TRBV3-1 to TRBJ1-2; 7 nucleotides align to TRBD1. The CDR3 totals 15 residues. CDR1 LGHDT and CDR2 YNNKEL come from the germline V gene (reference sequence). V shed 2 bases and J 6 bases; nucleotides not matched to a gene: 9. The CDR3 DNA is TGTGCCAGCAGCCAATGGGGGGAGCAGGGGGATGGCTACACCTTC. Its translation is CASSQWGEQGDGYTF. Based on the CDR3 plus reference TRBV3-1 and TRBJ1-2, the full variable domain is DTAVSQTPKYLVTQMGNDKSIKCEQNLGHDTMYWYKQDSKKFLKIMFSYNNKELIINETVPNRFSPKSPDKAHLNLHINSLELGDSAVYFCASSQWGEQGDGYTFGSGTRLTVV.

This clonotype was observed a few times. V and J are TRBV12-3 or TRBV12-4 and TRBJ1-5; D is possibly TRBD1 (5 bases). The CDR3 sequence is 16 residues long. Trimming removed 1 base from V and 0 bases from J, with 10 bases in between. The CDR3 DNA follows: TGTGCCAGCAGTTTAGTGGGGGGTGTTAGCAATCAGCCCCAGCATTTT. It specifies CASSLVGGVSNQPQHF.

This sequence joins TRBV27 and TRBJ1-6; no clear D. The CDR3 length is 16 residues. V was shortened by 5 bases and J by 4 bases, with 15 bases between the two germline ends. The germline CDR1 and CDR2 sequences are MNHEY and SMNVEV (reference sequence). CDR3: CASSPNIPLYNSPLHF. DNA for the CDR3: TGTGCCAGCAGTCCCAACATCCCCCTTTATAATTCACCCCTCCACTTT.

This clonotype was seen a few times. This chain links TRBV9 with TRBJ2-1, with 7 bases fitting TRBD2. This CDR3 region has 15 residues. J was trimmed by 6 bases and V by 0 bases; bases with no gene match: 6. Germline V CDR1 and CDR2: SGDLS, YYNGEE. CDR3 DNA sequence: TGTGCCAGCAGCGTAGTGGAAAGCGGGATCAATGAGCAGTTCTTC. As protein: CASSVVESGINEQFF.

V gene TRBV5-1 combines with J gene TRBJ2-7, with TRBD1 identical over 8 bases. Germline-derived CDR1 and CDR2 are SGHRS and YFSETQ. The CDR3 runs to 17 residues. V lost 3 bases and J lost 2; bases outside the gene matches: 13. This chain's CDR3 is CASSWGADRGGTYEQYF. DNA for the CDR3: TGCGCCAGCAGCTGGGGGGCCGACAGGGGAGGAACCTACGAGCAGTACTTC.

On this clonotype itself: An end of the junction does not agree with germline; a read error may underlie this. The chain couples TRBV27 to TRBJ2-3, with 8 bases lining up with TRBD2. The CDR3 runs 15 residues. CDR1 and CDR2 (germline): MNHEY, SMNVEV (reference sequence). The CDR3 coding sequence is TGTGCCAGCAGTGAGAGGAGCGGGAGCACAGATGCGCAGTATTTT. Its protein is CASSERSGSTDAQYF.

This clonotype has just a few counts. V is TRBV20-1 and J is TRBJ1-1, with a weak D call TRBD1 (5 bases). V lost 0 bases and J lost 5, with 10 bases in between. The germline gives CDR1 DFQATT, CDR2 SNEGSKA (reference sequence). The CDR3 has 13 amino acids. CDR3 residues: CSARDPGGTEAFF. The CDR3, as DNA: TGCAGTGCTAGAGATCCCGGGGGAACTGAAGCTTTCTTT.

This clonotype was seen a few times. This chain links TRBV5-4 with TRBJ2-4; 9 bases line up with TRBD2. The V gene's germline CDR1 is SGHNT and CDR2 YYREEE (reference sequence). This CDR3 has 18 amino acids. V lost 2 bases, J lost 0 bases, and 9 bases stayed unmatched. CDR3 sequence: CASSFAAGGLIAKNIQYF. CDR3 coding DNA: TGTGCCAGCAGCTTTGCAGCGGGGGGCCTGATAGCCAAAAACATTCAGTACTTC.

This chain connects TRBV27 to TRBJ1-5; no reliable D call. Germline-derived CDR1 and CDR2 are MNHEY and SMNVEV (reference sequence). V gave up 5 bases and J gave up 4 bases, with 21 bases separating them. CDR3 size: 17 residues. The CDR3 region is CASSPSPTAVLNQPQHF. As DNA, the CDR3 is TGTGCCAGCAGTCCCTCCCCCACAGCGGTCCTAAATCAGCCCCAGCATTTT.

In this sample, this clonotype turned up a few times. The DNA for the CDR3 is TGCAGTGCCACGACTAGCTCCTACAATGAGCAGTTCTTC. Amino acids: CSATTSSYNEQFF. The rearrangement uses TRBV20-1 and TRBJ2-1; D is possibly TRBD2 (6 bases). Deletions cut 6 bases from V and 0 bases from J, with 9 bases between. The CDR3 spans 13 residues. Germline V gives CDR1 DFQATT, CDR2 SNEGSKA (reference sequence).

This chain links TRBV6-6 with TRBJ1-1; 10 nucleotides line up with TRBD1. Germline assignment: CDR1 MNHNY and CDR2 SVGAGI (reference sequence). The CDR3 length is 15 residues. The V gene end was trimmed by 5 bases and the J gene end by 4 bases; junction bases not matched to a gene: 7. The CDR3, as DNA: TGTGCCAGCAGTCGGACAGGGGGGACTGCCACTGAAGCTTTCTTT. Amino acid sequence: CASSRTGGTATEAFF.

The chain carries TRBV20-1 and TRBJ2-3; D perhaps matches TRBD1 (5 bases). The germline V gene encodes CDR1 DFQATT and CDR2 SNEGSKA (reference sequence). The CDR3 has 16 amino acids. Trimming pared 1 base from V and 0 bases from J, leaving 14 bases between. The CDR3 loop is CSARGYRSSSTDTQYF. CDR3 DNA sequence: TGCAGTGCTAGAGGGTACAGGTCCTCTAGCACAGATACGCAGTATTTT.

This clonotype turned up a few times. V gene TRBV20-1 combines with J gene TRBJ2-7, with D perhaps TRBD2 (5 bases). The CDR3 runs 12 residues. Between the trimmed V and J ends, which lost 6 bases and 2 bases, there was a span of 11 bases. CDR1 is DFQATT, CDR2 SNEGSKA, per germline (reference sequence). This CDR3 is CSAPSLAYEQYF. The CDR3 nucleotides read TGCAGTGCCCCTTCACTAGCCTACGAGCAGTACTTC.

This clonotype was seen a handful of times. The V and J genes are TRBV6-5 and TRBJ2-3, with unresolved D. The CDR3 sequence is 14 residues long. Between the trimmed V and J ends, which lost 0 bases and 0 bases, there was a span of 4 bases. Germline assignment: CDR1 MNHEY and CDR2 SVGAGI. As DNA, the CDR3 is TGTGCCAGCAGTTACTCTCTAAGCACAGATACGCAGTATTTT. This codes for CASSYSLSTDTQYF.

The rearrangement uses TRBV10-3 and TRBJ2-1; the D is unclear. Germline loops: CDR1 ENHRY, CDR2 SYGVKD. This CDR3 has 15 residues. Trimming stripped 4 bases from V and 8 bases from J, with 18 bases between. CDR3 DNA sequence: TGTGCCATCAGTGGACAACTACCCTCGGGCGATGAGCAGTTCTTC. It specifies CAISGQLPSGDEQFF.

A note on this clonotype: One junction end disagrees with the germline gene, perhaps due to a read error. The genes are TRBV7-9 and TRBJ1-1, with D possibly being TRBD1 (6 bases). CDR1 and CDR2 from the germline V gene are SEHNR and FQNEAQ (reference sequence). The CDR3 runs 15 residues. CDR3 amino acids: CAGSLAEFQGTEAFF. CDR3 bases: TGTGCCGGCAGCTTAGCGGAGTTTCAGGGGACTGAAGCTTTCTTT. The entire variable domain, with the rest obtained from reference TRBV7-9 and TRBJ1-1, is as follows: DTGVSQNPRHKITKRGQNVTFRCDPISEHNRLYWYRQTLGQGPEFLTYFQNEAQLEKSRLLSDRFSAERPKGSFSTLEIQRTEQGDSAMYLCAGSLAEFQGTEAFFGQGTRLTVV.